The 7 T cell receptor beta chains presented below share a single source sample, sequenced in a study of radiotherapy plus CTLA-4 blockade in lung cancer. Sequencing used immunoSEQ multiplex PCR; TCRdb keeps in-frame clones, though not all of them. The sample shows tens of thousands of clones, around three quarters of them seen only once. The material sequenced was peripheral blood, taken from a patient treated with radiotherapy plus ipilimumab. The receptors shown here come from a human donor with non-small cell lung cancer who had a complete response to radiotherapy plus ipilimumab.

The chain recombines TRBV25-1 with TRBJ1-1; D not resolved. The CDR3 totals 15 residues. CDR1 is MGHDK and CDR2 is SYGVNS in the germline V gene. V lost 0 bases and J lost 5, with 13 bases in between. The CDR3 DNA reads TGTGCCAGCAGTGAATATACCCAGCAATTTACTGAAGCTTTCTTT. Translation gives CASSEYTQQFTEAFF.

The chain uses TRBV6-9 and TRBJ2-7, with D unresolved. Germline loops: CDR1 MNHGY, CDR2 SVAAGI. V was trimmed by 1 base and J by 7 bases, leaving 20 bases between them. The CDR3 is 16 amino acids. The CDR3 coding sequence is TGTGCCAGCAGTTATTTGTCCAGTCTAGGCCGTACGGAGCAGTACGTC. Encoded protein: CASSYLSSLGRTEQYV.

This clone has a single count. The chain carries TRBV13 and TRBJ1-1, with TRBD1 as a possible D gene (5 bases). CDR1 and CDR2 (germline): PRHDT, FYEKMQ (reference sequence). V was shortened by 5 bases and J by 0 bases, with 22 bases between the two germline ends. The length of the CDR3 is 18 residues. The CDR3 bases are TGTGCCAGCAGCCCCAGACCGGGACGAGGTGCCATGAACACTGAAGCTTTCTTT. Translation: CASSPRPGRGAMNTEAFF.

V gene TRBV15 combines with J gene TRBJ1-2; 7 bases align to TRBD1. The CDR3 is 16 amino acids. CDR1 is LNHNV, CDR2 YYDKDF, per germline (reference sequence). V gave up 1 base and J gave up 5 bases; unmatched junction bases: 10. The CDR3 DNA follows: TGTGCCACCAGCAGAGGAGGGGACAGTCTTAGTTATGGCTACACCTTC. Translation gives CATSRGGDSLSYGYTF.

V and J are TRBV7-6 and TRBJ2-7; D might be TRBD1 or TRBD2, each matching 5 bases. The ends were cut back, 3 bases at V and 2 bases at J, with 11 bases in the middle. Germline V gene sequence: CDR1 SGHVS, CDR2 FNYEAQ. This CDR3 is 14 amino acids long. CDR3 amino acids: CASSLGRGTYEQYV. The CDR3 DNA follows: TGTGCCAGCAGCTTGGGACGGGGAACCTACGAGCAGTACGTC.

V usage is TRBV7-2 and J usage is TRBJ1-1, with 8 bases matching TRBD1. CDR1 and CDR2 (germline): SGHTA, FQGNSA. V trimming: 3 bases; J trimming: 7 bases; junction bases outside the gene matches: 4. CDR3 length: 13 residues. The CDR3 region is CASSFNRGDEAFF. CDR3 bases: TGTGCCAGCAGCTTCAACAGGGGGGATGAAGCTTTCTTT.

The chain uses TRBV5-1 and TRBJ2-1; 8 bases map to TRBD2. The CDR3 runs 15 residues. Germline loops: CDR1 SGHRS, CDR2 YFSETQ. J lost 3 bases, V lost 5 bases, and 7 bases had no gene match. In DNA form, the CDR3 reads TGCGCCAGCAGTTATAGACTAGCGAACTACAATGAGCAGTTCTTC. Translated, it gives CASSYRLANYNEQFF.